Reported below is one TCR beta chain. Repertoires were generated with immunoSEQ multiplex PCR, while TCRdb's copy carries only in-frame clones and drops some. Seen here are hundreds of thousands of clones, roughly 88% observed once, and the top ten hold about 1.5%. The source of the sample is a study of blood T cell repertoires in COVID-19. Study information: T cells, B-cell-depleted T cells, or PBMCs supplied cDNA or gDNA.

This CDR3 comprises 16 residues. V lost 3 bases to trimming and J lost 7 bases; unmatched junction nucleotides: 12. Germline values: CDR1 MGHRA, CDR2 YSYEKL. The sample consisted of peripheral blood. This chain joins TRBV4-1 and TRBJ1-5; 7 bases align to TRBD1. This clonotype was sampled from a woman in her 30s with active or convalescent COVID-19. Here the CDR3 reads CASSQGKLRGEQPQHF. CDR3 DNA sequence: TGCGCCAGCAGCCAGGGAAAACTCAGGGGGGAACAGCCCCAGCATTTT.